This passage covers 15 T cell receptor beta chains from one sample sequenced in a study of shared clonotypes between healthy human individuals. Method: immunoSEQ multiplex PCR; TCRdb's copy keeps in-frame clones and lacks some. The sample includes a few hundred thousand clones, less than 85% of them seen just once. The specimen was memory CD4+ T cells sorted from blood. Subset indicated: CD45RA-negative fraction. Every receptor here comes from a man aged 30-40 years in good health.

This rearrangement joins TRBV5-1 to TRBJ2-5; 7 nucleotides line up with TRBD1. The length of the CDR3 is 15 residues. Germline CDR1 and CDR2: SGHRS and YFSETQ. J gave up 2 bases and V 7 bases, and 11 bases lay outside the gene matches. CDR3 sequence: CASAGRDSNQETQYF. CDR3 nucleotide sequence: TGCGCCAGCGCAGGTAGGGACAGCAATCAAGAGACCCAGTACTTC.

This clone was seen only once. The rearrangement uses TRBV10-1 and TRBJ2-2; D uncertain. This CDR3 spans 13 amino acids. V was clipped by 0 bases and J by 5 bases, with 4 bases between them. CDR1 and CDR2 from the germline V gene are WNHNN and SYGVQD (reference sequence). The CDR3, as DNA: TGCGCCAGCAGTGAGTCGGGAACCGGGGAGCTGTTTTTT. It specifies CASSESGTGELFF.

Comment on this clone: The sample holds other DNA sequences that translate to the same CDR3. The CDR3 DNA follows: TGTGCCAGCAGCTTAGGCGCGGGAGGGCCCTACAATGAGCAGTTCTTC. Translated, it gives CASSLGAGGPYNEQFF. This chain joins TRBV11-2 and TRBJ2-1; 9 bases are shared with TRBD2. Germline values: CDR1 SGHAT, CDR2 FQNNGV. The CDR3 runs to 16 residues. V lost 1 base, J lost 2 bases, and 3 bases stayed unmatched.

This chain uses TRBV7-2 with TRBJ2-5, with D tentatively TRBD1 or TRBD2 (5 bases each). Trimming removed 2 bases from V and 2 bases from J, with 12 bases in between. CDR3 size: 15 residues. Germline CDR1 is SGHTA and CDR2 is FQGNSA. The CDR3 is CASSLRTGRQETQYF. DNA of the CDR3: TGTGCCAGCAGCTTAAGAACGGGGCGACAAGAGACCCAGTACTTC.

The chain couples TRBV7-9 to TRBJ1-2, with D possibly TRBD1 on 5 matching bases. Germline V gene lookup returns CDR1 SEHNR and CDR2 FQNEAQ (reference sequence). The V end was cut by 1 base, the J end by 3 bases, with 15 bases between. The length of the CDR3 is 16 residues. The CDR3 loop reads CASSLGQPGSDYGYTF. DNA for the CDR3: TGTGCCAGCAGCTTAGGACAGCCGGGTAGTGACTATGGCTACACCTTC.

This sequence joins TRBV5-4 and TRBJ1-2; 9 bases align to TRBD1. The V segment lost 4 bases and the J segment 4 bases; nucleotides outside the gene matches: 5. The CDR3 is 14 amino acids. Germline V gene data show CDR1 as SGHNT and CDR2 as YYREEE (reference sequence). The CDR3 DNA is TGTGCCAGCAGCCGGCAGGACAGGGGCTATGGCTACACCTTC. It yields the protein CASSRQDRGYGYTF.

The chain employs TRBV6-5 and TRBJ2-7; tentative D call: TRBD2 (5 bases). Germline assignment: CDR1 MNHEY and CDR2 SVGAGI. The CDR3 is 15 amino acids. V lost 5 bases, J lost 2 bases, and 16 bases lay in between. The CDR3 is CASSNDPPGTYEQYF. CDR3 DNA: TGTGCCAGCAGTAACGATCCACCGGGGACCTACGAGCAGTACTTC.

This chain's CDR3 is CASSRGTNPTYEQYF. The CDR3 DNA is TGCGCCAGCAGTCGCGGGACTAACCCTACCTACGAGCAGTACTTC. The chain carries TRBV5-1 and TRBJ2-7; TRBD2 aligns across 7 bases. CDR1 is SGHRS, CDR2 YFSETQ, per germline. The V segment lost 5 bases and the J segment 2 bases; nucleotides outside the gene matches: 10. The CDR3 extends over 15 amino acids.

With regard to this clone: The sample has other DNA sequences that encode this CDR3 too. The CDR3 spells CASRDRGTDTQYF. The CDR3 bases are TGTGCCAGCCGGGACAGGGGTACAGATACGCAGTATTTT. The chain uses TRBV19 and TRBJ2-3; 10 bases align to TRBD1. With V trimmed by 9 bases and J by 3 bases, 3 bases remained unmatched. Germline values: CDR1 LNHDA, CDR2 SQIVND (reference sequence). The CDR3 is 13 residues long.

The chain employs TRBV5-1 and TRBJ2-7; D uncertain. In germline, CDR1 is SGHRS, CDR2 YFSETQ. V lost 0 bases, J lost 1 base, and 2 bases lay in between. The CDR3 has 12 amino acids. The DNA for the CDR3 is TGCGCCAGCAGCTTGGTGTCCTACGAGCAGTACTTC. It translates to CASSLVSYEQYF. The full variable domain, with the rest looked up from reference TRBV5-1 and TRBJ2-7, is KAGVTQTPRYLIKTRGQQVTLSCSPISGHRSVSWYQQTPGQGLQFLFEYFSETQRNKGNFPGRFSGRQFSNSRSEMNVSTLELGDSALYLCASSLVSYEQYFGPGTRLTVT.

The chain carries TRBV30 and TRBJ2-5; D gene ambiguous. CDR1 and CDR2 (germline): GTSNPN, SVGIG (reference sequence). This CDR3 has 11 amino acids. V lost 2 bases and J 4 bases, leaving 5 bases between the germline ends. The CDR3 nucleotides are TGTGCCTGGAGTTCCGGAGAGACCCAGTACTTC. It specifies CAWSSGETQYF. The entire variable domain, with the rest obtained from reference TRBV30 and TRBJ2-5, is as follows: SQTIHQWPATLVQPVGSPLSLECTVEGTSNPNLYWYRQAAGRGLQLLFYSVGIGQISSEVPQNLSASRPQDRQFILSSKKLLLSDSGFYLCAWSSGETQYFGPGTRLLVL.

The CDR3 sequence: CASSEWESTHNEQFF. CDR3 coding DNA: TGTGCCAGCAGTGAATGGGAGTCAACCCACAATGAGCAGTTCTTC. This chain links TRBV25-1 with TRBJ2-1; D might be TRBD2 (5 bases). Germline CDR1 and CDR2: MGHDK and SYGVNS. Trimming removed 1 base at V and 5 bases at J, with 12 bases between. CDR3 size: 15 residues. The full variable domain, its missing parts supplied by reference TRBV25-1 and TRBJ2-1, is EADIYQTPRYLVIGTGKKITLECSQTMGHDKMYWYQQDPGMELHLIHYSYGVNSTEKGDLSSESTVSRIRTEHFPLTLESARPSHTSQYLCASSEWESTHNEQFFGPGTRLTVL.

V gene TRBV5-1 combines with J gene TRBJ2-1, with unresolved D. The CDR3 has 14 residues. Trimming stripped 3 bases from V and 7 bases from J, with 14 bases between. CDR1 is SGHRS and CDR2 is YFSETQ in the germline V gene. The CDR3 sequence is CASSSVALGNEQFF. The CDR3 coding sequence is TGCGCCAGCAGCTCCGTCGCCCTAGGGAATGAGCAGTTCTTC.

The CDR3 bases are TGTGCCAGCAGCCATTGGGGGAGACTGTTTTTT. Translating it yields CASSHWGRLFF. This chain connects TRBV11-2 to TRBJ1-4; D is perhaps TRBD1 (5 bases). The germline V gene encodes CDR1 SGHAT and CDR2 FQNNGV. V was cut by 5 bases and J by 13 bases, with 11 bases left in between. The CDR3 consists of 11 residues. Variable domain in full (rest from reference TRBV11-2 and TRBJ1-4): EAGVAQSPRYKIIEKRQSVAFWCNPISGHATLYWYQQILGQGPKLLIQFQNNGVVDDSQLPKDRFSAERLKGVDSTLKIQPAKLEDSAVYLCASSHWGRLFFGSGTQLSVL.

CDR3 DNA sequence: TGTGCCAGTAATCTGAAGGCAGGGGATGTCGGGGAGCTGTTTTTT. It specifies CASNLKAGDVGELFF. J is TRBJ2-2 and V is TRBV19; the D gene is possibly TRBD1 (6 bases). The V end was cut by 7 bases, the J end by 7 bases, with 19 bases between. The germline V gene encodes CDR1 LNHDA and CDR2 SQIVND (reference sequence). This CDR3 has 15 amino acids.